Below, 25 T cell receptor beta chains from the same sample are listed, as sequenced in a study of blood T cell repertoires in COVID-19. Using immunoSEQ multiplex PCR, the repertoire was profiled, and TCRdb retains in-frame clones only, with some absent. This table holds some 270,000 clones, around 81% found once. Sequencing was done on a sample of peripheral blood. These TCRs come from a person aged 65-85 years with COVID-19, enrolled during active disease.

The chain links TRBV4-1 to TRBJ2-7; 8 bases are shared with TRBD1. Germline loops: CDR1 MGHRA, CDR2 YSYEKL. The V gene end was trimmed by 3 bases and the J gene end by 6 bases; junction bases not matched to a gene: 7. The CDR3 is 14 residues long. The CDR3 sequence is CASSHIGQGFEQYF. The CDR3 nucleotides read TGCGCCAGCAGCCATATCGGACAGGGCTTCGAGCAGTACTTC.

The rearrangement uses TRBV6-5 and TRBJ2-3; 9 nucleotides line up with TRBD1. There are 15 residues in the CDR3. J lost 6 bases, V lost 4 bases, and 8 bases had no gene match. CDR1 and CDR2 from the germline V gene are MNHEY and SVGAGI. Written as DNA, the CDR3 is TGTGCCAGCAGTTCCGGGACAGGGATTTGGGATACGCAGTATTTT. Protein product: CASSSGTGIWDTQYF.

The chain uses TRBV2 and TRBJ1-3; D is perhaps TRBD1 (6 bases). V lost 2 bases, J lost 0 bases, and 17 bases lay in between. The germline gives CDR1 SNHLY, CDR2 FYNNEI. This CDR3 comprises 18 residues. The CDR3 DNA sequence: TGTGCCAGCAGTGAATGGGGGCCCCGGGCCCCCTCTGGAAACACCATATATTTT. It encodes CASSEWGPRAPSGNTIYF.

This clone has more than one count but fewer than ten. This sequence joins TRBV19 and TRBJ2-7, with TRBD1 matching over 9 bases. The CDR3 runs 14 residues. V lost 2 bases to trimming and J lost 6 bases; unmatched junction nucleotides: 5. Germline CDR1 is LNHDA and CDR2 is SQIVND (reference sequence). For the CDR3, the DNA is TGTGCCAGTAGTATATCGGTACAGGGGGCCGAGCAGTACTTC. This sequence encodes CASSISVQGAEQYF.

This rearrangement joins TRBV15 to TRBJ2-1; unclear D gene. This CDR3 is 15 amino acids long. Trimming removed 0 bases at V and 0 bases at J, with 6 bases between. The V gene's germline CDR1 is LNHNV and CDR2 YYDKDF (reference sequence). CDR3 protein: CATSRDSHSYNEQFF. DNA of the CDR3: TGTGCCACCAGCAGAGATAGCCACTCCTACAATGAGCAGTTCTTC.

The chain has TRBV7-2 and TRBJ1-2; maybe TRBD1 (5 bases). With 2 bases removed from V and 5 bases from J, the gap between germline ends came to 15 bases. This CDR3 has 15 amino acids. From germline, CDR1 is SGHTA and CDR2 FQGNSA. CDR3 region: CASSLPGGSGYGYTF. CDR3 DNA: TGTGCCAGCAGCTTACCTGGGGGGTCAGGATATGGCTACACCTTC.

The V call is TRBV2, the J call TRBJ1-2; perhaps TRBD1 as D (5 bases). Germline assignment: CDR1 SNHLY and CDR2 FYNNEI. V was pared by 5 bases and J by 4 bases, with 20 bases between. CDR3 length equals 16 residues. The CDR3 loop reads CASSSDKTVQFYGYTF. As DNA, the CDR3 is TGTGCCAGCAGTTCCGATAAGACAGTTCAGTTCTATGGCTACACCTTC.

This clone was found once. V is TRBV7-6 and J is TRBJ2-4; no firm D call. With 7 bases removed from V and 0 bases from J, the gap between germline ends came to 13 bases. Looked up from germline, CDR1 is SGHVS and CDR2 is FNYEAQ. The CDR3 is made up of 15 amino acids. CDR3 coding DNA: TGTGCCAGCAACGTAGTGCGGATAGCCAAAAACATTCAGTACTTC. Protein product: CASNVVRIAKNIQYF. Together with reference TRBV7-6 and TRBJ2-4, the CDR3 gives the full variable domain: GAGVSQSPRYKVTKRGQDVALRCDPISGHVSLYWYRQALGQGPEFLTYFNYEAQQDKSGLPNDRFSAERPEGSISTLTIQRTEQRDSAMYRCASNVVRIAKNIQYFGAGTRLSVL.

The chain uses TRBV5-4 and TRBJ2-5; possible D gene TRBD2, 6 bases. The CDR3 totals 14 residues. V gave up 4 bases and J gave up 5 bases, with 15 bases separating them. Looked up from germline, CDR1 is SGHNT and CDR2 is YYREEE (reference sequence). The CDR3 loop is CASSRDSNRETQYF. The CDR3 DNA reads as TGTGCCAGCAGCCGGGACTCAAATCGGGAGACCCAGTACTTC.

CDR3 sequence (DNA): TGTGCCAGCTCACCAGGCCAGGGAACCTACGAGCAGTACTTC. Its translation: CASSPGQGTYEQYF. The J gene is TRBJ2-7, the V gene TRBV18; D is possibly TRBD1 (5 bases). The CDR3 consists of 14 residues. Germline V gene lookup returns CDR1 KGHSH and CDR2 LQKENI. Between the trimmed V and J ends, which lost 2 bases and 2 bases, there was a span of 10 bases.

The rearrangement joins TRBV19 to TRBJ1-4, with unresolved D. This CDR3 has 15 amino acids. Germline loops: CDR1 LNHDA, CDR2 SQIVND (reference sequence). V shed 5 bases and J shed 4 bases, with 14 bases lying between them. The DNA of the CDR3 is TGTGCCAGTAGTCCCACCGGGATAAATAATGAAAAACTGTTTTTT. Translation: CASSPTGINNEKLFF. Using reference TRBV19 and TRBJ1-4 for the parts outside the CDR3, the full variable domain is DGGITQSPKYLFRKEGQNVTLSCEQNLNHDAMYWYRQDPGQGLRLIYYSQIVNDFQKGDIAEGYSVSREKKESFPLTVTSAQKNPTAFYLCASSPTGINNEKLFFGSGTQLSVL.

V gene TRBV11-2 combines with J gene TRBJ2-1; the match to TRBD1 covers 7 bases. This CDR3 spans 14 amino acids. Trimming took 5 bases from V and 12 from J; bases not matched to a gene: 13. From germline, CDR1 is SGHAT and CDR2 FQNNGV. CDR3 protein: CASSGYRGGSAQFF. CDR3 bases: TGTGCCAGCAGCGGCTACAGGGGTGGGAGTGCGCAGTTCTTC.

This chain joins TRBV7-2 and TRBJ1-5; no clear D. CDR1 and CDR2 from the germline V gene are SGHTA and FQGNSA. Trimming took 6 bases from V and 2 from J, leaving 11 bases between them. The CDR3 extends over 14 amino acids. The CDR3 DNA reads as TGTGCCAGCAGTTACGTTGTAGGCAATCAGCCCCAGCATTTT. Protein: CASSYVVGNQPQHF. Filled out from reference TRBV7-2 and TRBJ1-5, the complete variable domain reads GAGVSQSPSNKVTEKGKDVELRCDPISGHTALYWYRQSLGQGLEFLIYFQGNSAPDKSGLPSDRFSAERTGGSVSTLTIQRTQQEDSAVYLCASSYVVGNQPQHFGDGTRLSIL.

The rearrangement joins TRBV19 to TRBJ2-1, with 11 bases fitting TRBD2. CDR3 length: 17 residues. The trim removed 6 bases at V and 4 bases at J, leaving 11 bases unmatched. Germline V gene data show CDR1 as LNHDA and CDR2 as SQIVND (reference sequence). The CDR3: CASSHPTSGTKYNEQFF. CDR3 nucleotide sequence: TGTGCCAGTAGCCACCCGACTAGCGGGACAAAATACAATGAGCAGTTCTTC.

The sample holds one count of this clone. V is TRBV28 and J is TRBJ2-5; 9 nucleotides agree with TRBD1. The CDR3 has 14 residues. Germline V lookup: CDR1 MDHEN, CDR2 SYDVKM. With 6 bases clipped from V and 5 bases from J, the junction kept 7 bases outside the gene matches. The CDR3 loop is CASSTGGRRETQYF. In nucleotides, the CDR3 is TGTGCCAGCAGCACAGGGGGCAGGCGGGAGACCCAGTACTTC. Variable domain in full (rest from reference TRBV28 and TRBJ2-5): DVKVTQSSRYLVKRTGEKVFLECVQDMDHENMFWYRQDPGLGLRLIYFSYDVKMKEKGDIPEGYSVSREKKERFSLILESASTNQTSMYLCASSTGGRRETQYFGPGTRLLVL.

The gene calls are TRBV7-2 and TRBJ2-2, with D possibly matching TRBD2 (5 bases). V dropped 2 bases and J dropped 2 bases, with 9 bases sitting between them. Germline values: CDR1 SGHTA, CDR2 FQGNSA. The CDR3 covers 15 residues. The CDR3 loop reads CASSLFEGNTGELFF. The CDR3 coding sequence is TGTGCCAGCAGCTTATTCGAGGGAAACACCGGGGAGCTGTTTTTT.

The chain employs TRBV28 and TRBJ2-7; D is perhaps TRBD1 (6 bases). The CDR3 loop spans 15 amino acids. V was cut by 6 bases and J by 3 bases, with 18 bases left in between. The germline V gene encodes CDR1 MDHEN and CDR2 SYDVKM. The chain's CDR3 is CASSDRSPFGYEQYF. The CDR3, as DNA: TGTGCCAGCAGCGACAGGTCCCCGTTTGGCTACGAGCAGTACTTC.

This rearrangement joins TRBV18 to TRBJ2-7; maybe TRBD1 (6 bases). CDR3 length: 14 amino acids. The V end was cut by 4 bases, the J end by 0 bases, with 10 bases between. Germline CDR1 reads KGHSH; CDR2 reads LQKENI. In nucleotides, the CDR3 is TGTGCCAGCTCACAAGACAGGAACTCCTACGAGCAGTACTTC. This gives the protein CASSQDRNSYEQYF.

The chain combines TRBV5-1 with TRBJ2-7, with 8 nucleotides matching TRBD2. The CDR3 is 15 amino acids. In germline, CDR1 is SGHRS, CDR2 YFSETQ. V trimming: 0 bases; J trimming: 4 bases; junction bases outside the gene matches: 6. DNA for the CDR3: TGCGCCAGCAGCTTGGCTTTAGCGGGGAGTTACGAGCAGTACTTC. As protein: CASSLALAGSYEQYF.

This clone was observed a few times. The chain links TRBV28 to TRBJ1-3; TRBD1 matches at 10 bases. V trimming: 10 bases; J trimming: 4 bases; junction bases outside the gene matches: 19. Germline loops: CDR1 MDHEN, CDR2 SYDVKM. The CDR3 spans 18 residues. The CDR3, as DNA: TGTGCCACCAAGTTTTCTCCCCGGACAGGGGGTAAAGGAAACACCATATATTTT. Encoded protein: CATKFSPRTGGKGNTIYF.

The J gene is TRBJ2-3, the V gene TRBV30, with unresolved D. Germline CDR1 GTSNPN, CDR2 SVGIG (reference sequence). V was shortened by 4 bases and J by 4 bases, with 18 bases between the two germline ends. The CDR3 has 15 amino acids. CDR3 DNA: TGTGCCTGGAATCTTTGGATAGAAGGAGCAGATACGCAGTATTTT. It specifies CAWNLWIEGADTQYF.

The chain recombines TRBV7-9 with TRBJ1-4; no definite D call. CDR3 size: 14 residues. Germline V gene data show CDR1 as SEHNR and CDR2 as FQNEAQ (reference sequence). V was shortened by 1 base and J by 5 bases, with 8 bases between the two germline ends. The CDR3 nucleotides are TGTGCCAGCAGCTTAGGCATTCTAAATGAAAAACTGTTTTTT. Translating it yields CASSLGILNEKLFF.

The chain uses TRBV19 and TRBJ2-3, with D perhaps TRBD1 (6 bases). This CDR3 is 13 amino acids long. CDR1 and CDR2 from the germline V gene are LNHDA and SQIVND (reference sequence). Trimming removed 3 bases at V and 5 bases at J, with 9 bases between. The CDR3 loop reads CASSIQGLDTQYF. In DNA form, the CDR3 reads TGTGCCAGTAGTATCCAGGGGCTAGATACGCAGTATTTT.

The chain has TRBV12-3 or TRBV12-4 and TRBJ1-1, with TRBD1 as a possible D gene (6 bases). The CDR3 spans 13 residues. Trimming removed 4 bases at V and 6 bases at J, with 12 bases between. CDR3 coding DNA: TGTGCCAGCAGTTCCCACAGGGTGCCTGAAGCTTTCTTT. Protein: CASSSHRVPEAFF.

This clone was counted between two and nine times. DNA of the CDR3: TGTGCCAGCGATTATGGGGGCAATATCAACAATGAGCAGTTCTTC. The encoded protein is CASDYGGNINNEQFF. The V gene is TRBV6-5, the J gene TRBJ2-1; D possibly corresponds to TRBD1 (6 bases). CDR1 MNHEY and CDR2 SVGAGI come from the germline V gene. Trimming took 8 bases from V and 5 from J, leaving 19 bases between them. The CDR3 is 15 amino acids.